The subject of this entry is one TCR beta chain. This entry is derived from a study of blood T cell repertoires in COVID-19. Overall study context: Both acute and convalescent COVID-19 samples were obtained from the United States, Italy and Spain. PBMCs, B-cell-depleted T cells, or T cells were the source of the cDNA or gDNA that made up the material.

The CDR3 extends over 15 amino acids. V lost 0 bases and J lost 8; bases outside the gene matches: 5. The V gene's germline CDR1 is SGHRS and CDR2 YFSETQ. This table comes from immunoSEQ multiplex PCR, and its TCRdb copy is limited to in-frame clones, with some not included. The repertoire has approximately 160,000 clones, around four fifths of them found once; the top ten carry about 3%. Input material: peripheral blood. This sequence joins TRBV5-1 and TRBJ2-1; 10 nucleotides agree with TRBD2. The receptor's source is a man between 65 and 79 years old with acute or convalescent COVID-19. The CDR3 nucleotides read TGCGCCAGCAGCTTGGGAGCGGGAGGGAGGGATGAGCAGTTCTTC. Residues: CASSLGAGGRDEQFF. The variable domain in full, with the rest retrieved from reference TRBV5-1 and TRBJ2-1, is KAGVTQTPRYLIKTRGQQVTLSCSPISGHRSVSWYQQTPGQGLQFLFEYFSETQRNKGNFPGRFSGRQFSNSRSEMNVSTLELGDSALYLCASSLGAGGRDEQFFGPGTRLTVL.